Listed below are T cell receptor beta chains from one sample, sequenced in a study of blood T cell repertoires in COVID-19. Assay: immunoSEQ multiplex PCR; the TCRdb copy retains only in-frame clones and omits some. The sample has 540,000 or so clones, roughly 91% seen once. The sample was peripheral blood. The source of these receptors is a woman between 45 and 65 years old with COVID-19, enrolled during active disease. Each CDR3 is given with its conserved first and last residue. D genes are given only for firm matches. Expanded clones get a size class; other rows say once, few or many, or leave the size out.

V gene,J gene,clone size,D gene,CDR3 DNA,CDR3 protein
TRBV30,TRBJ2-2,once,-,TGTGCCACTATGGTTAGGAACACCGGGGAGCTGTTTTTT,CATMVRNTGELFF
TRBV2,TRBJ2-7,-,-,TGTGCCAGCATCAGGGGTTACGAGCAGTACTTC,CASIRGYEQYF
TRBV10-3,TRBJ1-6,few,-,TGTGCCATCAGTGACAGGGCGGATTCACCCCTCCACTTT,CAISDRADSPLHF
TRBV30,TRBJ2-7,-,-,TGTGCCTGGAGTGTGGGGCAGGGGCCCTACGAGCAGTACTTC,CAWSVGQGPYEQYF
TRBV28,TRBJ1-4,-,-,TGTGCCAGCAGGAGTATCGAAAAACTGTTTTTT,CASRSIEKLFF
TRBV29-1,TRBJ1-1,-,TRBD1,TGCAGCGTTGACTGGGACAGGGACACTGAAGCTTTCTTT,CSVDWDRDTEAFF
TRBV3-1/TRBV3-2,TRBJ1-5,-,TRBD1,TGTGCCAGCAGCCAGACAGGGAATCAGCCCCAGCATTTT,CASSQTGNQPQHF
TRBV11-3,TRBJ1-1,-,TRBD1,TGTGCCAGCAGCTATCAGGGGGCGGAAGCTTTCTTT,CASSYQGAEAFF
TRBV6-5,TRBJ1-6,-,-,TGTGCCAGCAGACAACAGGACCTGCATAATTCACCCCTCCACTTT,CASRQQDLHNSPLHF
TRBV7-3,TRBJ2-3,-,-,TGTGCCAGCAGCCCACGAGTAGATACGCAGTATTTT,CASSPRVDTQYF
TRBV11-2,TRBJ1-2,-,-,TGTGCCAGCAGCTTAGTGTCGGGGTTTGAAGGCTACACCTTC,CASSLVSGFEGYTF
TRBV9,TRBJ2-1,-,TRBD1,TGTGCCAGCAGCGTAGGACAGGGACCCAACAATGAGCAGTTCTTC,CASSVGQGPNNEQFF
TRBV18,TRBJ2-3,once,TRBD1,TGTGCCAGCTCACCGACAGGGGAATTCACAGATACGCAGTATTTT,CASSPTGEFTDTQYF
TRBV14,TRBJ1-2,-,-,TGTGCCAGCAGCAGAAACATACAAGGACAGGGCTACACCTTC,CASSRNIQGQGYTF
TRBV3-1/TRBV3-2,TRBJ1-3,-,-,TGTGCCAGCAGCCAAAATTGGGAGCGCTCTGGAAACACCATATATTTT,CASSQNWERSGNTIYF
TRBV29-1,TRBJ1-2,-,-,TGCAGCGTTGAATTAGGCTACACCTTC,CSVELGYTF
TRBV5-4,TRBJ1-4,-,TRBD1,TGTGCCTGGACAGGGGTCGGTGAAAAACTGTTTTTT,CAWTGVGEKLFF
TRBV19,TRBJ2-2,-,TRBD1,TGTGCCAGTACCTCCGGGACAGGGAACACCGGGGAGCTGTTTTTT,CASTSGTGNTGELFF
TRBV9,TRBJ2-5,-,TRBD1,TGTGCCAGCAGCGGGGGACAGGGGGCAGAGACCCAGTACTTC,CASSGGQGAETQYF
TRBV30,TRBJ1-5,few,-,TGTGCCTGGAGTGTCTCGGGGTGGGATCCCCAGCATTTT,CAWSVSGWDPQHF
TRBV20-1,TRBJ1-2,-,TRBD1,TGCAGTGCTAGAGCGGACAGGGGCTACACCTTC,CSARADRGYTF